This T cell receptor (beta chain) was sequenced during a study of blood T cell repertoires in COVID-19. Study in general: The study counted Cohort 3 donors as recovered given two negative PCRs, clearance, or symptom resolution. T cells, B-cell-depleted T cells, or PBMCs provided the cDNA or gDNA that served as material.

As handled by the study authors: Amplifying reference gene primers gave estimates of nucleated cell counts. Data came from immunoSEQ multiplex PCR; TCRdb stores just in-frame clones and leaves some out. Clonal size and the V and J genes are those of that table, whereas D and trimming came from the DNA. The sample lists around 190,000 clones; roughly nine tenths were seen once. Cohort assignment relied on participant-reported clinical history. The TCR was taken from a woman in her forties in a cohort exposed to, infected with or recovered from COVID-19 (not recorded which). Material: PBMCs or T cells enriched from blood (not recorded which).

The CDR3, as DNA: TGTGCCAGCAGTTCCCCGCGGACAGGGAATGACTACGAGCAGTACTTC. Translated: CASSSPRTGNDYEQYF. V usage is TRBV27 and J usage is TRBJ2-7; 8 positions agree with TRBD1. Germline lookup yields CDR1 MNHEY and CDR2 SMNVEV (reference sequence). V trimming: 4 bases; J trimming: 3 bases; junction bases outside the gene matches: 11. The CDR3 is 16 amino acids.